Listed below are T cell receptor beta chains from one sample, sequenced in a study of Ad26.COV2.S vaccination and SARS-CoV-2 variants. Profiling relied on immunoSEQ multiplex PCR, and the TCRdb table lists in-frame clones only, not all of them. The profile shows approximately 480,000 clones, 87% of them singletons. Sequencing used peripheral blood, obtained in a trial of Ad26.COV2.S vaccine versus placebo. These receptors were collected from a person aged 18-60 years who received the Ad26.COV2.S COVID-19 vaccine or a placebo. The CDR3 runs from the conserved cysteine through the conserved F or W. D genes are given only for firm matches. Some rows mark clone size as missing; the rest say once, few, many or name a class of expanded clone.

D gene: NA; J gene: TRBJ1-1; clone size: NA; V gene: TRBV25-1; CDR3 DNA: TGTGCCAGCAGCCCTTTGGGGCGGAACACTGAAGCTTTCTTT; CDR3 protein: CASSPLGRNTEAFF
D gene: NA; J gene: TRBJ1-1; clone size: NA; V gene: TRBV27; CDR3 DNA: TGTGCCAGCAGTTCACACATCCAGGGAAGGCTAAAGCCGAACACTGAAGCTTTCTTT; CDR3 protein: CASSSHIQGRLKPNTEAFF
D gene: NA; J gene: TRBJ1-1; clone size: once; V gene: TRBV28; CDR3 DNA: TGTGCCAGCAGTCTCTTGGGGGAAAACACTGAAGCTTTCTTT; CDR3 protein: CASSLLGENTEAFF
D gene: NA; J gene: TRBJ2-6; clone size: NA; V gene: TRBV5-4; CDR3 DNA: TGTGCCAGCAGCTTTGGCACTATACCCTCTGGGGCCAACGTCCTGACTTTC; CDR3 protein: CASSFGTIPSGANVLTF
D gene: TRBD1; J gene: TRBJ2-6; clone size: NA; V gene: TRBV7-8; CDR3 DNA: TGTGCCAGCAGCAGACGGACAGGGAACGTCCTGACTTTC; CDR3 protein: CASSRRTGNVLTF
D gene: NA; J gene: TRBJ1-4; clone size: NA; V gene: TRBV5-4; CDR3 DNA: TGTGCCAGCAGCTTGGGCCAGGGAAATGAAAAACTGTTTTTT; CDR3 protein: CASSLGQGNEKLFF
D gene: NA; J gene: TRBJ2-7; clone size: NA; V gene: TRBV11-2; CDR3 DNA: TGTGCCAGCAGCTTATCGAGAGGGGGAAAGGCCTACGAGCAGTACTTC; CDR3 protein: CASSLSRGGKAYEQYF
D gene: TRBD1; J gene: TRBJ2-7; clone size: few; V gene: TRBV7-8; CDR3 DNA: TGTGCCAGCAGCTTCCAAAGGACAGGGGTCGAGCAGTACTTC; CDR3 protein: CASSFQRTGVEQYF
D gene: NA; J gene: TRBJ1-2; clone size: NA; V gene: TRBV6-5; CDR3 DNA: TGTGCCAGCAGGGTCAGCGGCTACACCTTC; CDR3 protein: CASRVSGYTF
D gene: TRBD1; J gene: TRBJ1-1; clone size: NA; V gene: TRBV10-3; CDR3 DNA: TGTGCCATCAGTGAGGGACAGGCGAACACTGAAGCTTTCTTT; CDR3 protein: CAISEGQANTEAFF
D gene: TRBD1; J gene: TRBJ2-1; clone size: NA; V gene: TRBV11-3; CDR3 DNA: TGTGCCAGCAGCTTAAGTCAGGACAGGGGCTCCTACAATGAGCAGTTCTTC; CDR3 protein: CASSLSQDRGSYNEQFF
D gene: NA; J gene: TRBJ2-7; clone size: NA; V gene: TRBV7-9; CDR3 DNA: TGTGCCAGCAGCTTACACGGCTACGAGCAGTACTTC; CDR3 protein: CASSLHGYEQYF
D gene: NA; J gene: TRBJ1-5; clone size: NA; V gene: TRBV20-1; CDR3 DNA: TGCAGTGCTAGTATGCTCGGTAGAGGCAATCAGCCCCAGCATTTT; CDR3 protein: CSASMLGRGNQPQHF
D gene: NA; J gene: TRBJ2-1; clone size: NA; V gene: TRBV12-3/TRBV12-4; CDR3 DNA: TGTGCCAGCAGTGTGCAGGGGTGGAATGAGCAGTTCTTC; CDR3 protein: CASSVQGWNEQFF
D gene: NA; J gene: TRBJ2-3; clone size: NA; V gene: TRBV15; CDR3 DNA: TGTGCCACCAGCAGAGTTATGGCAATGGGGGTTCTTACGCAGTATTTT; CDR3 protein: CATSRVMAMGVLTQYF
D gene: NA; J gene: TRBJ1-2; clone size: NA; V gene: TRBV5-1; CDR3 DNA: TGCGCCAGCATCTTAGTCTCAGTCTGGGGCCCGGTCCTTACCCTCTATGGCTACACCTTC; CDR3 protein: CASILVSVWGPVLTLYGYTF
D gene: NA; J gene: TRBJ1-1; clone size: NA; V gene: TRBV5-1; CDR3 DNA: TGCGCCAGCAGTGTTCAGGGCTTTGACACTGAAGCTTTCTTT; CDR3 protein: CASSVQGFDTEAFF
D gene: NA; J gene: TRBJ1-2; clone size: NA; V gene: TRBV2; CDR3 DNA: TGTGCCAGCAGACTGCGCTATGGCTACACCTTC; CDR3 protein: CASRLRYGYTF
D gene: NA; J gene: TRBJ2-2; clone size: many; V gene: TRBV9; CDR3 DNA: TGTGCCAGCAGCGAGAGCGGGGAGCTGTTTTTT; CDR3 protein: CASSESGELFF
D gene: TRBD2; J gene: TRBJ2-6; clone size: NA; V gene: TRBV7-2; CDR3 DNA: TGTGCCAGCAGCTTAGGAGCGGGAGCTGGGGCCAACGTCCTGACTTTC; CDR3 protein: CASSLGAGAGANVLTF
D gene: NA; J gene: TRBJ2-3; clone size: few; V gene: TRBV14; CDR3 DNA: TGTGCCAGCAGCCGCCGTGCCACAGATACGCAGTATTTT; CDR3 protein: CASSRRATDTQYF
D gene: TRBD2; J gene: TRBJ2-2; clone size: few; V gene: TRBV5-4; CDR3 DNA: TGTGCCAGCAGCTCTCCCACTAGCGGGAGGGCCTCCGGGGAGCTGTTTTTT; CDR3 protein: CASSSPTSGRASGELFF
D gene: NA; J gene: TRBJ1-6; clone size: NA; V gene: TRBV12-3/TRBV12-4; CDR3 DNA: TGTGCCAGCAGTTTACGGGTTACCCCCCTCCACTTT; CDR3 protein: CASSLRVTPLHF
D gene: NA; J gene: TRBJ2-1; clone size: NA; V gene: TRBV5-5; CDR3 DNA: TGTGCCAGCAGCAAACACCCCCATGAGCAGTTCTTC; CDR3 protein: CASSKHPHEQFF
D gene: TRBD1; J gene: TRBJ2-5; clone size: NA; V gene: TRBV18; CDR3 DNA: TGTGCCAGCTCACCTGGGGGACAGGGCCAAGAGACCCAGTACTTC; CDR3 protein: CASSPGGQGQETQYF
D gene: TRBD1; J gene: TRBJ1-5; clone size: NA; V gene: TRBV6-2/TRBV6-3; CDR3 DNA: TGTGCCAGCAGCTATGAGGGGGCTTGGCAGCCCCAGCATTTT; CDR3 protein: CASSYEGAWQPQHF
D gene: NA; J gene: TRBJ2-2; clone size: NA; V gene: TRBV7-3; CDR3 DNA: TGTGCCAGCAGCTTAAGAGCAGTGGGTGGGGGAAGTATGTACACCGGGGAGCTGTTTTTT; CDR3 protein: CASSLRAVGGGSMYTGELFF
D gene: NA; J gene: TRBJ2-5; clone size: once; V gene: TRBV3-1/TRBV3-2; CDR3 DNA: TGTGCCAGCAGCCAAGATAGGAGTGTGGAGACCCAGTACTTC; CDR3 protein: CASSQDRSVETQYF
D gene: TRBD1; J gene: TRBJ2-5; clone size: NA; V gene: TRBV24-1; CDR3 DNA: TGTGCCACCAGTGACCCGACAGGGCAAGAGACCCAGTACTTC; CDR3 protein: CATSDPTGQETQYF
D gene: NA; J gene: TRBJ2-5; clone size: NA; V gene: TRBV5-5; CDR3 DNA: TGTGCCAGCAGCTTGGTCCCAGTGGAGACCCAGTACTTC; CDR3 protein: CASSLVPVETQYF
D gene: NA; J gene: TRBJ1-6; clone size: few; V gene: TRBV5-1; CDR3 DNA: TGCGCCAGCAGCCCGGAGGGTAGGGGCGCGACACCCCTCCACTTT; CDR3 protein: CASSPEGRGATPLHF
D gene: NA; J gene: TRBJ2-1; clone size: NA; V gene: TRBV11-3; CDR3 DNA: TGTGCCAGCAGCAGAACTGCGTACAATGAGCAGTTCTTC; CDR3 protein: CASSRTAYNEQFF
D gene: TRBD2; J gene: TRBJ2-7; clone size: NA; V gene: TRBV5-1; CDR3 DNA: TGCGCCAGCAGCATGCCGACTAGCGGGACCTACGAGCAGTACTTC; CDR3 protein: CASSMPTSGTYEQYF
D gene: TRBD2; J gene: TRBJ2-3; clone size: NA; V gene: TRBV19; CDR3 DNA: TGTGCCAGTGAGATAAGACTAGCGGGAGTCCCATTGAGCACAGATACGCAGTATTTT; CDR3 protein: CASEIRLAGVPLSTDTQYF
D gene: TRBD1; J gene: TRBJ2-6; clone size: once; V gene: TRBV2; CDR3 DNA: TGTGCCAGCGTAGGGACAGGTGTCTCTGGGGCCAACGTCCTGACTTTC; CDR3 protein: CASVGTGVSGANVLTF
D gene: NA; J gene: TRBJ2-3; clone size: NA; V gene: TRBV25-1; CDR3 DNA: TGTGCCAGCAGTGTGGGACACTCGGTAGATACGCAGTATTTT; CDR3 protein: CASSVGHSVDTQYF
D gene: TRBD2; J gene: TRBJ2-5; clone size: NA; V gene: TRBV6-2/TRBV6-3; CDR3 DNA: TGTGCCAGCAGCTCTAGCGGGACCAGAGAGACCCAGTACTTC; CDR3 protein: CASSSSGTRETQYF
D gene: NA; J gene: TRBJ2-5; clone size: NA; V gene: TRBV6-2/TRBV6-3; CDR3 DNA: TGTGCCAGCAGTTACCGTCTGTACCAAGAGACCCAGTACTTC; CDR3 protein: CASSYRLYQETQYF
D gene: NA; J gene: TRBJ1-2; clone size: NA; V gene: TRBV30; CDR3 DNA: TGTGCCTGGAGTAAGAGGACTTATGGCTACACCTTC; CDR3 protein: CAWSKRTYGYTF
D gene: TRBD2; J gene: TRBJ2-1; clone size: NA; V gene: TRBV5-1; CDR3 DNA: TGCGCCAGCAGACTTGGACTAGCGGGACACAATGAGCAGTTCTTC; CDR3 protein: CASRLGLAGHNEQFF
D gene: TRBD2; J gene: TRBJ2-7; clone size: NA; V gene: TRBV5-1; CDR3 DNA: TGCGCCAGCAGCTCGGACGGGAGGGTCTACGAGCAGTACTTC; CDR3 protein: CASSSDGRVYEQYF
D gene: TRBD2; J gene: TRBJ2-2; clone size: NA; V gene: TRBV10-3; CDR3 DNA: TGTGCCATCACGGCAGCGGGAGGTTCGAACACCGGGGAGCTGTTTTTT; CDR3 protein: CAITAAGGSNTGELFF
D gene: NA; J gene: TRBJ2-5; clone size: NA; V gene: TRBV3-1/TRBV3-2; CDR3 DNA: TGTGCCAGCAGCCCCCTTGGTGGGCGCGACCAAGAGACCCAGTACTTC; CDR3 protein: CASSPLGGRDQETQYF
D gene: NA; J gene: TRBJ1-1; clone size: NA; V gene: TRBV12-3/TRBV12-4; CDR3 DNA: TGTGCCAGCAGTTTAGGGTGGTCGGATCAAGCTTTCTTT; CDR3 protein: CASSLGWSDQAFF
D gene: NA; J gene: TRBJ2-3; clone size: NA; V gene: TRBV5-4; CDR3 DNA: TGTGCCAGCAGCTTGTGGCTTGGGGGGAGCACAGATACGCAGTATTTT; CDR3 protein: CASSLWLGGSTDTQYF
D gene: NA; J gene: TRBJ2-7; clone size: NA; V gene: TRBV7-8; CDR3 DNA: TGTGCCAGCAGCTCCCTCCGTACCGTCGAGCAGTACTTC; CDR3 protein: CASSSLRTVEQYF